This T cell receptor (beta chain) was identified in a study of T cell responses to AZD1222 COVID-19 vaccine. Study-level points and caveats: It was only a handful of AZD1222 recipients who were seropositive at baseline. Repertoire sampling happened only post peak T cell response. Clonal diversity may have been underestimated, and the donors were mostly white British, with more females than males.

The CDR3 contains 13 residues. Germline V gene sequence: CDR1 SGHRS, CDR2 YFSETQ. J gave up 6 bases and V 7 bases, and 5 bases lay outside the gene matches. Concerning this clone: Its antigen is as yet unknown.

Sequenced by immunoSEQ multiplex PCR; TCRdb stores in-frame clones only, minus some. In the table there are some 150,000 clones, less than 90% of which are singletons. This TCR came from an adult who had recovered from COVID-19. This sequence joins TRBV5-1 and TRBJ1-5; the match to TRBD1 covers 9 bases. Material: peripheral blood, obtained after recovery from COVID-19. In nucleotides, the CDR3 is TGCGCCAGCCGGGACAGGGTCGGTCAGCCCCAGCATTTT. Protein sequence: CASRDRVGQPQHF.